A single sample gave rise to the 27 T cell receptor beta chains below, sequenced in a study of T cell clonality in common variable immunodeficiency (dated by TCRdb to between 2014 and 2016). The method was the immunoSEQ multiplex PCR assay. TCRdb obtained this table from immuneACCESS and retained in-frame rearrangements with V and J assigned. These tables miss some clones; where compared with another copy, unresolved V genes account for less than half of the shortfall, and the remainder is unexplained. Across this sample, 25,000 to 35,000 clones were tabulated and none appeared just once. Of the sample, about 3% is held by the ten largest clones. These receptors lack a known antigen. Overall study outcomes, separate from this receptor: Fewer deletions and N-nucleotide insertions were reportedly observed in CVID TCRbeta sequences, and highly modified clones with 13 or more V deletions were reportedly absent from CVID TCRbeta sequences.

Sequenced input: peripheral blood mononuclear cells. These receptors were taken from a human donor with common variable immunodeficiency.

Many counts were recorded for this clone. The read comes to an end 3 residues before the CDR3 does, leaving the germline J gene to fill in the end. The V call is TRBV5-4, the J call TRBJ2-1, with TRBD1 matching over 10 bases. Germline CDR1 is SGHNT and CDR2 is YYREEE (reference sequence). V was clipped by 6 bases and J by 5 bases; unmatched bases: 8. The CDR3 spans 15 residues. The CDR3 region is CASNKGQGKDNEQFF. The sequenced CDR3 bases are TGTGCCAGCAACAAGGGACAGGGGAAAGACAATGAG.

Ten or more counts support this clone. The read comes to an end 3 residues before the CDR3 does, leaving the germline J gene to fill in the end. The chain couples TRBV30 to TRBJ2-3; 8 bases fit TRBD2. CDR3 length: 15 residues. The ends lost 4 bases at V and 5 bases at J; junction bases unmatched: 11. CDR1 GTSNPN and CDR2 SVGIG come from the germline V gene (reference sequence). The DNA read from the CDR3 is TGTGCCTGGAACGGGGGGGTTAGTCAAGGAGATACG. It is translated as CAWNGGVSQGDT. The CDR3, in full, reads CAWNGGVSQGDTQYF.

This clone was recorded many times. The CDR3 goes on 3 residues after the read ends, and that part is filled in from the germline J gene. The chain combines TRBV4-2 with TRBJ2-2, with 8 bases matching TRBD1. Looked up from germline, CDR1 is LGHNA and CDR2 is YNFKEQ. Trimming removed 1 base from V and 5 bases from J; junction bases left unmatched: 12. The CDR3 runs 18 residues. Partial CDR3 DNA: TGTGCCAGCAGCCAAGTTCTGGACAGGGTGGCTGGAACCGGGGAG. Its translation is CASSQVLDRVAGTGE. The whole CDR3 sequence reads CASSQVLDRVAGTGELFF.

This clone was counted many times. From the germline J gene comes the end of the CDR3, since the read stops 3 residues before it. The chain uses TRBV20-1 and TRBJ2-5; 12 bases are a match to TRBD2. This CDR3 region has 18 residues. V dropped 0 bases and J dropped 7; count of bases not matched to a gene: 15. The germline CDR1 and CDR2 sequences are DFQATT and SNEGSKA (reference sequence). CDR3 DNA (partial): TGCAGTGCTAGAGATCGGGCTCGACTAGCGGGAGCCAGGGGGACC. This translates into CSARDRARLAGARGT. The whole CDR3 sequence is CSARDRARLAGARGTQYF.

Points on this clone: The read ends 3 residues shy of where the CDR3 ends; the end is completed using the germline J gene. The rearrangement uses TRBV5-5 and TRBJ1-5, with 7 bases that match TRBD1. Germline V CDR1 and CDR2: SGHKS, YYEKEE (reference sequence). V shed 4 bases and J 4 bases; nucleotides not matched to a gene: 8. The length of the CDR3 is 15 residues. The sequenced CDR3 bases are TGTGCCAGCAGCACCGTCCCGGGACAGAATCAGCCC. Encoded protein: CASSTVPGQNQP. The whole CDR3 protein reads CASSTVPGQNQPQHF.

This clone was observed at least ten times. The read is 3 residues too short to cover the CDR3 end, so that end is filled in from the germline J gene. The rearrangement joins TRBV18 to TRBJ2-5; TRBD2 is a possible D gene (5 bases). This CDR3 contains 15 residues. Germline CDR1 KGHSH, CDR2 LQKENI. Trimming left V 3 bases short and J 1 base short, with 12 bases between. Incomplete CDR3 DNA: TGTGCCAGCTCACCCGTTCACCGGGGCCAAGAGACC. This translates into CASSPVHRGQET. In full, the CDR3 reads CASSPVHRGQETQYF.

To note about this clone: The sequence runs out 3 residues before the end of the CDR3; the remainder is reconstructed from the germline J gene. The chain couples TRBV6-1 to TRBJ1-5; a weak D match, TRBD1 (6 bases). Trimming took 4 bases from V and 2 from J, leaving 15 bases between them. This CDR3 is built from 16 residues. The germline V gene encodes CDR1 MNHNS and CDR2 SASEGT. CDR3 sequence: CASSVSGTGRNQPQHF. The CDR3 bases that were read are TGTGCCAGCAGTGTGAGCGGTACAGGGCGCAATCAGCCC.

Ten or more counts support this clone. The missing CDR3 end, 3 residues past where the read stops, is filled in from the germline J gene. The chain recombines TRBV20-1 with TRBJ1-5; D ambiguous. The CDR3 length is 13 residues. The V gene's germline CDR1 is DFQATT and CDR2 SNEGSKA (reference sequence). The V end was cut by 6 bases, the J end by 1 base, with 10 bases between. The sequenced CDR3 bases are TGCAGTGCCGCCTCGGGGAGCAATCAGCCC. Its translation is CSAASGSNQP. The full CDR3 is CSAASGSNQPQHF.

In this sample, this clone turned up many times. Read sequence stops 3 residues before the CDR3 end, and the germline J gene provides the missing end. This sequence joins TRBV20-1 and TRBJ2-4; D perhaps matches TRBD2 (6 bases). Germline CDR1 and CDR2: DFQATT and SNEGSKA (reference sequence). V lost 1 base and J lost 6, with 19 bases in between. The CDR3 runs to 16 residues. The CDR3 DNA, read in part, is TGCAGTGCTAGAGGAATCTATGGGGACTTGGTAAACATT. Its protein product is CSARGIYGDLVNI. The complete CDR3 protein is CSARGIYGDLVNIQYF.

This clone showed up many times. Sequencing ends 3 residues short of the CDR3 end; the germline J gene provides the rest. This rearrangement joins TRBV7-2 to TRBJ2-1; D uncertain. This CDR3 has 12 residues. Germline CDR1 is SGHTA and CDR2 is FQGNSA. The V end lost 1 base, the J end lost 7 bases, and 5 bases lay between the germline ends. The CDR3 is CASSLDWNEQFF. The covered CDR3 bases are TGTGCCAGCAGCTTAGACTGGAATGAG.

There are many counts of this clone. The DNA ends 3 residues before the CDR3 does, and the rest of the CDR3 is filled in from the germline J gene. The gene calls are TRBV20-1 and TRBJ1-1, with D uncertain. This CDR3 is built from 9 residues. Germline values: CDR1 DFQATT, CDR2 SNEGSKA (reference sequence). The part of the CDR3 DNA that was read is TGCAGTGCTAGTTTTAAA. This codes for CSASFK. The entire CDR3 protein is CSASFKAFF.

This clone was seen many times. The observed sequence ends 3 residues before the CDR3 terminus, with the missing tail filled in from the germline J gene. V is TRBV19 and J is TRBJ1-5; D unclear. Trimming pared 1 base from V and 4 bases from J, leaving 11 bases between. The CDR3 spans 15 residues. Germline V gene sequence: CDR1 LNHDA, CDR2 SQIVND (reference sequence). The CDR3 DNA, read in part, is TGTGCCAGTAGTATAGCCCCAGGAGGGAATCAGCCC. It specifies CASSIAPGGNQP. The complete CDR3 reads CASSIAPGGNQPQHF.

This clone was counted only a few times. CDR3 in amino acids: CSALAGGTYEQYF. CDR3 DNA (partial): TGCAGTGCTTTAGCGGGAGGGACCTACGAG. The chain carries TRBV20-1 and TRBJ2-7; 11 positions agree with TRBD2. The read terminates 3 residues ahead of where the CDR3 ends, so the germline J gene completes it. V trimming: 5 bases; J trimming: 2 bases; junction bases outside the gene matches: 2. CDR3 length: 13 residues. Germline CDR1 DFQATT, CDR2 SNEGSKA (reference sequence).

The table lists this clone with a few counts. The CDR3 goes on 3 residues after the read ends, and that part is filled in from the germline J gene. The chain carries TRBV30 and TRBJ2-3; 7 nucleotides line up with TRBD2. The germline CDR1 and CDR2 sequences are GTSNPN and SVGIG (reference sequence). The junction had 12 bases not matched to a gene; V was cut back by 7 bases and J by 2 bases. CDR3 length: 15 residues. CDR3 sequence reads: CAYKTLAENTDTQYF. The sequenced part of the CDR3 DNA is TGTGCCTACAAAACCCTAGCGGAGAACACAGATACG.

This clone was counted ten times or more. The read comes to an end 3 residues before the CDR3 does, leaving the germline J gene to fill in the end. V gene TRBV19 combines with J gene TRBJ2-3, with D uncertain. Trimming pared 5 bases from V and 6 bases from J, leaving 9 bases between. Germline loops: CDR1 LNHDA, CDR2 SQIVND (reference sequence). The CDR3 totals 12 residues. CDR3 protein: CASSYSYDTQYF. The part of the CDR3 DNA that was read is TGTGCCAGTAGTTACAGCTACGATACG.

Regarding this clone: Coverage ceases 3 residues before the CDR3 finishes, and the germline J gene fills in the end. The rearrangement links TRBV7-8 to TRBJ1-5, with D tentatively TRBD1 (5 bases). The ends were cut back, 5 bases at V and 0 bases at J, with 11 bases in the middle. The CDR3 runs to 15 residues. The germline V gene encodes CDR1 SGHVS and CDR2 FQNEAQ. The CDR3 is CASSNNRFSNQPQHF. CDR3 DNA (partial): TGTGCCAGCAGCAATAACAGGTTTAGCAATCAGCCC.

This clone came up many times. The part of the CDR3 DNA that was read is TGTGCCTGGAGTGGTGGACGGGGGGTTAACACTGAA. Its protein is CAWSGGRGVNTE. In full, the CDR3 reads CAWSGGRGVNTEAFF. J is TRBJ1-1 and V is TRBV30, with D possibly TRBD1 on 5 matching bases. The read ends 3 residues early relative to the CDR3; the germline J gene fills the gap. V gave up 1 base and J gave up 2 bases, with 14 bases separating them. The CDR3 consists of 15 residues. Germline V CDR1 and CDR2: GTSNPN, SVGIG (reference sequence).

This clone was recorded many times. The read stops 3 residues short of the end of the CDR3; the missing end is completed from the germline J gene. The V gene is TRBV7-9, the J gene TRBJ2-2; D is tentatively TRBD1 or TRBD2 (5 bases each). The CDR3 extends over 14 amino acids. V lost 11 bases, J lost 6 bases, and 19 bases lay in between. Germline V gene lookup returns CDR1 SEHNR and CDR2 FQNEAQ (reference sequence). The chain's CDR3 is CAPEGRAIAGELFF. The sequenced CDR3 bases are TGTGCCCCCGAGGGCAGGGCTATAGCCGGGGAG.

This clone was recorded at least ten times. The read terminates 3 residues ahead of where the CDR3 ends, so the germline J gene completes it. V gene TRBV9 combines with J gene TRBJ1-2; D ambiguous. The germline V gene has CDR1 SGDLS and CDR2 YYNGEE. The CDR3 runs to 13 residues. The V gene lost 0 bases and the J gene lost 5 bases, with 8 bases spanning the gap. The CDR3: CASSVAGVYGYTF. Partial CDR3 DNA: TGTGCCAGCAGCGTAGCCGGGGTTTATGGC.

The table lists this clone with a few counts. Read data end 3 residues before the CDR3 end; the end is taken from the germline J gene. The chain joins TRBV6-4 to TRBJ2-3; D is undetermined. Germline CDR1 reads MRHNA; CDR2 reads SNTAGT. The CDR3 consists of 15 residues. Between the trimmed V and J ends, which lost 0 bases and 0 bases, there was a span of 7 bases. The sequenced CDR3 bases are TGTGCCAGCAGTGACTCGAGTAGCAGCACAGATACG. Translation: CASSDSSSSTDT. The full-length CDR3 reads as CASSDSSSSTDTQYF.

Many counts were recorded for this clone. CDR3 DNA (partial): TGCAGCGCAGGGGAGGGCGGGACC. Amino acid sequence: CSAGEGGT. The CDR3, in full, reads CSAGEGGTQYF. This chain links TRBV29-1 with TRBJ2-5; D is perhaps TRBD2 (7 bases). The sequenced fragment ends 3 residues before the CDR3 boundary, so the rest is inferred from the germline J gene. Trimming cost V 7 bases and J 7 bases, with 13 bases left between them. The CDR3 is made up of 11 amino acids. Germline V gives CDR1 SQVTM, CDR2 ANQGSEA.

This clone was seen at least ten times. Read coverage stops 3 residues before the CDR3 terminus; the germline J gene supplies the remainder. This chain uses TRBV20-1 with TRBJ2-7; 7 bases line up with TRBD1. V was clipped by 6 bases and J by 0 bases; unmatched bases: 8. This CDR3 spans 14 amino acids. CDR1 is DFQATT, CDR2 SNEGSKA, per germline (reference sequence). The CDR3 loop reads CSATGTMSSYEQYF. The CDR3 DNA, read in part, is TGCAGTGCGACAGGGACGATGAGCTCCTACGAG.

This clone has only a few counts. The read finishes 3 residues shy of the CDR3 end, and the germline J gene is used to complete it. The chain links TRBV2 to TRBJ2-7; 10 bases match TRBD1. The CDR3 runs 14 residues. The trim removed 6 bases at V and 2 bases at J, leaving 4 bases unmatched. Germline CDR1 SNHLY, CDR2 FYNNEI. The sequenced CDR3 bases are TGTGCCAGCAGCGCCGGGACAGGGGCCTACGAG. Translated: CASSAGTGAYE. In full, the CDR3 reads CASSAGTGAYEQYF.

This clone has ten or more counts. The observed sequence ends 3 residues before the CDR3 terminus, with the missing tail filled in from the germline J gene. The chain links TRBV5-1 to TRBJ1-2, with 7 bases fitting TRBD1. The V gene end was trimmed by 1 base and the J gene end by 3 bases; junction bases not matched to a gene: 0. Germline CDR1 SGHRS, CDR2 YFSETQ. The CDR3 contains 13 residues. The part of the CDR3 DNA that was read is TGCGCCAGCAGCTTGCAGGGGGACTATGGC. Protein: CASSLQGDYG. The full CDR3 reads CASSLQGDYGYTF.

This clone came up a few times. The read is 3 residues too short to cover the CDR3 end, so that end is filled in from the germline J gene. V and J are TRBV7-9 and TRBJ2-7; the D is unclear. V lost 4 bases, J lost 6 bases, and 16 bases lay in between. Per germline, CDR1 SEHNR and CDR2 FQNEAQ (reference sequence). The CDR3 sequence is 14 residues long. Incomplete CDR3 DNA: TGTGCCAGCAGCTCCCGAACCGAGGCCTCCGAG. Translation: CASSSRTEASE. The complete CDR3 reads CASSSRTEASEQYF.

This clone was counted many times. The read terminates 3 residues before the CDR3 end, so the remaining end is supplied by the germline J gene. The rearrangement joins TRBV7-8 to TRBJ1-5; 7 nucleotides line up with TRBD1. Germline CDR1 reads SGHVS; CDR2 reads FQNEAQ. Germline trimming cut 4 bases from V and 1 base from J; bases unmatched to any gene: 4. The CDR3 has 15 amino acids. Here the CDR3 reads CASSYDRVSNQPQHF. The sequenced CDR3 bases are TGTGCCAGCAGCTATGACAGGGTGAGCAATCAGCCC.

At least ten counts were recorded for this clone. The CDR3 end falls 3 residues outside the read, so it is completed with the germline J gene. The V gene is TRBV7-9, the J gene TRBJ2-2; no clear D. The germline V gene has CDR1 SEHNR and CDR2 FQNEAQ (reference sequence). CDR3 length: 13 amino acids. V was cut by 7 bases and J by 5 bases, with 11 bases left in between. The CDR3 region is CASTLELTGELFF. CDR3 DNA (partial): TGTGCCAGCACCCTAGAATTGACCGGGGAG.